These 21 T cell receptor beta chains originate from one sample sequenced in a study of T cells after yellow fever vaccination. MiXCR, run by TCRdb on the 5' RACE reads, gives a single entry per CDR3 protein. The table lists fewer than 450,000 distinct CDR3 sequences, approximately 4% of them singletons. Sequencing used PBMCs, obtained 5 days after the yellow fever booster vaccination. These receptor sequences come from a man aged 18-30 years who received the YFV17D yellow fever vaccine.

This clonotype was counted only a few times. The chain employs TRBV20-1 and TRBJ1-1, with D tentatively TRBD1 (5 bases). The length of the CDR3 is 13 residues. Germline lookup yields CDR1 DFQATT and CDR2 SNEGSKA (reference sequence). V gave up 5 bases and J gave up 4 bases, with 14 bases separating them. The CDR3 reads CSAAGFGGTEAFF. The CDR3 DNA follows: TGCAGTGCTGCAGGGTTCGGCGGCACTGAAGCTTTCTTT.

This clonotype was picked up many times. The V call is TRBV5-1, the J call TRBJ2-7, with D perhaps TRBD2 (5 bases). Per the germline V gene, CDR1 is SGHRS and CDR2 is YFSETQ. This CDR3 is built from 14 residues. The germline V and J ends were trimmed by 4 bases and 2 bases, with 13 bases remaining between them. CDR3 residues: CASSTDPGTYEQYF. CDR3 nucleotides: TGCGCCAGCAGCACGGACCCCGGGACCTACGAGCAGTACTTC.

This clonotype was picked up a small number of times. This chain uses TRBV27 with TRBJ1-5, with D uncertain. The length of the CDR3 is 16 residues. V lost 3 bases, J lost 0 bases, and 12 bases lay in between. Germline V gives CDR1 MNHEY, CDR2 SMNVEV (reference sequence). The CDR3 loop reads CASSFRAPSSNQPQHF. CDR3 coding DNA: TGTGCCAGCAGTTTTAGGGCACCCTCTAGCAATCAGCCCCAGCATTTT.

The V call is TRBV4-3, the J call TRBJ1-1, with D unresolved. The CDR3 has 13 residues. V was clipped by 0 bases and J by 6 bases, with 8 bases between them. Looked up from germline, CDR1 is LGHNA and CDR2 is YSLEER. The CDR3 spells CASSQDLNPEAFF. CDR3 coding DNA: TGCGCCAGCAGCCAAGATTTAAACCCTGAAGCTTTCTTT.

The chain has TRBV11-3 and TRBJ2-1, with D unclear. The ends were cut back, 5 bases at V and 4 bases at J, with 12 bases in the middle. The CDR3 contains 14 residues. The germline gives CDR1 SGHNT, CDR2 YENEEA. The CDR3 DNA is TGTGCCAGCAGCAGGTCGACGGTGTACAATGAGCAGTTCTTC. It encodes CASSRSTVYNEQFF. Using reference TRBV11-3 and TRBJ2-1 for the parts outside the CDR3, the full variable domain is EAGVVQSPRYKIIEKKQPVAFWCNPISGHNTLYWYLQNLGQGPELLIRYENEEAVDDSQLPKDRFSAERLKGVDSTLKIQPAELGDSAVYLCASSRSTVYNEQFFGPGTRLTVL.

This clonotype was seen many times. The chain is built from TRBV28 and TRBJ1-3; D gene ambiguous. Germline values: CDR1 MDHEN, CDR2 SYDVKM. The CDR3 loop spans 14 amino acids. V lost 7 bases and J lost 0, with 10 bases in between. The CDR3 DNA reads as TGTGCCAGCACCAGACCTCACTCTGGAAACACCATATATTTT. Its translation is CASTRPHSGNTIYF.

This clonotype was recorded at least ten times. The rearrangement links TRBV6-1 to TRBJ2-4; 13 bases agree with TRBD2. The germline gives CDR1 MNHNS, CDR2 SASEGT. This CDR3 contains 17 residues. V dropped 6 bases and J dropped 7; count of bases not matched to a gene: 12. Here the CDR3 DNA reads TGTGCCAGCAGGCCAGGGACTAGCGGGATCGCGGGGAACATTCAGTACTTC. Translating gives CASRPGTSGIAGNIQYF.

This clonotype was detected ten times or more. Here the CDR3 reads CASRPIPSGLNNEQFF. In DNA, the CDR3 is TGTGCCAGCAGACCTATACCCTCGGGACTCAACAATGAGCAGTTCTTC. The chain recombines TRBV7-9 with TRBJ2-1; D may be TRBD2 (6 bases). Per germline, CDR1 SEHNR and CDR2 FQNEAQ (reference sequence). Trimming shortened V by 6 bases and J by 5 bases, and 20 bases separated the two germline ends. The CDR3 loop spans 16 amino acids.

This clonotype was recorded at least ten times. The chain carries TRBV7-9 and TRBJ2-4; D may be TRBD1 (6 bases). There are 15 residues in the CDR3. Trimming left V 5 bases short and J 6 bases short, with 17 bases between. The germline V gene encodes CDR1 SEHNR and CDR2 FQNEAQ (reference sequence). CDR3 DNA: TGTGCCAGCAGCCCCCGACAGGAATTGGGAAACATTCAGTACTTC. Translated: CASSPRQELGNIQYF.

This clonotype was counted between two and nine times. The chain links TRBV5-1 to TRBJ2-7; 7 bases align to TRBD2. The CDR3 extends over 15 amino acids. V lost 3 bases to trimming and J lost 5 bases; unmatched junction nucleotides: 11. Germline V gene data show CDR1 as SGHRS and CDR2 as YFSETQ. The CDR3 DNA is TGCGCCAGCAGCTCGGGAGGTGGTGGTGATGACGAGCAGTACGTC. This translates into CASSSGGGGDDEQYV.

The J gene is TRBJ2-7, the V gene TRBV6-1; perhaps TRBD1 as D (6 bases). Germline V gives CDR1 MNHNS, CDR2 SASEGT. V was trimmed by 5 bases and J by 3 bases, leaving 11 bases between them. CDR3 length: 13 amino acids. The CDR3 spells CASSPRTVYEQYV. The CDR3 DNA reads as TGTGCCAGCAGTCCCCGGACAGTCTACGAGCAGTACGTC.

This clonotype was seen repeatedly, ten times or more. The chain's CDR3 is CASSPRTSGGSFYEQYV. Here the CDR3 DNA reads TGTGCCAGCTCACCTCGGACTAGCGGGGGGTCTTTCTACGAGCAGTACGTC. This chain links TRBV18 with TRBJ2-7; 14 positions match TRBD2. Germline V lookup: CDR1 KGHSH, CDR2 LQKENI. The CDR3 totals 17 residues. The junction had 7 bases not matched to a gene; V was cut back by 3 bases and J by 3 bases.

This clonotype was counted many times. The rearrangement links TRBV6-5 to TRBJ1-5; unclear D gene. The germline CDR1 and CDR2 sequences are MNHEY and SVGAGI. This CDR3 spans 17 amino acids. The germline V and J ends were trimmed by 6 bases and 1 base, with 19 bases remaining between them. The CDR3 sequence is CASSYSYPPSSNQPQHF. CDR3 sequence (DNA): TGTGCCAGCAGCTATTCCTACCCCCCGTCGAGCAATCAGCCCCAGCATTTT.

This clonotype was picked up many times. The chain is built from TRBV5-1 and TRBJ2-5, with 10 bases lining up with TRBD1. With 2 bases clipped from V and 5 bases from J, the junction kept 6 bases outside the gene matches. Germline CDR1 and CDR2: SGHRS and YFSETQ. The CDR3 loop spans 15 amino acids. The CDR3 DNA sequence: TGCGCCAGCAGCTTAAGACAGGGGGCTGTGGAGACCCAGTACTTC. Protein sequence: CASSLRQGAVETQYF.

This clonotype was observed a few times. The V call is TRBV27, the J call TRBJ2-5; D gene unclear. Trimming cost V 1 base and J 2 bases, with 14 bases left between them. Looked up from germline, CDR1 is MNHEY and CDR2 is SMNVEV (reference sequence). The CDR3 is made up of 16 amino acids. The CDR3 here is CASSLFITERQETQYF. The CDR3 nucleotides are TGTGCCAGCAGTTTATTCATCACAGAGAGGCAAGAGACCCAGTACTTC.

This clonotype was seen more than once but under ten times. V gene TRBV12-3 or TRBV12-4 combines with J gene TRBJ2-7; perhaps TRBD1 as D (6 bases). The CDR3 has 12 residues. The V end lost 4 bases, the J end lost 5 bases, and 9 bases lay between the germline ends. CDR3 coding DNA: TGTGCCAGCAGTTGGGACAAAAACGAGCAGTACTTC. Encoded protein: CASSWDKNEQYF.

This clonotype was seen repeatedly, ten times or more. This chain connects TRBV12-3 or TRBV12-4 to TRBJ1-5, with a tentative D call TRBD1 (5 bases). Trimming pared 6 bases from V and 5 bases from J, leaving 11 bases between. This CDR3 has 13 residues. The CDR3 nucleotides are TGTGCCAGCAGACCAGACAGTTATCAGCCCCAGCATTTT. This gives the protein CASRPDSYQPQHF.

This clonotype was observed a few times. The gene calls are TRBV10-3 and TRBJ1-1, with TRBD1 identical over 9 bases. CDR1 ENHRY and CDR2 SYGVKD come from the germline V gene. This CDR3 is 17 amino acids long. The V segment lost 6 bases and the J segment 1 base; nucleotides outside the gene matches: 12. This chain's CDR3 is CAIRPGQGSGGNTEAFF. The CDR3 DNA follows: TGTGCCATCAGGCCGGGACAGGGAAGTGGAGGGAACACTGAAGCTTTCTTT.

The chain joins TRBV7-2 to TRBJ1-1; no firm D call. Germline CDR1 is SGHTA and CDR2 is FQGNSA. The length of the CDR3 is 15 residues. V lost 3 bases, J lost 1 base, and 12 bases lay in between. CDR3: CASSFARNTNTEAFF. The CDR3 nucleotides are TGTGCCAGCAGCTTTGCGCGGAATACGAACACTGAAGCTTTCTTT.

This clonotype was seen only once. The chain uses TRBV25-1 and TRBJ1-2; D possibly corresponds to TRBD1 (5 bases). Trimming took 6 bases from V and 6 from J, leaving 11 bases between them. From germline, CDR1 is MGHDK and CDR2 SYGVNS. The CDR3 consists of 12 residues. The CDR3 DNA is TGTGCCAGCAGGGCGCTACAGGATGGCTACACCTTC. Its translation: CASRALQDGYTF.

The chain employs TRBV7-2 and TRBJ1-2; no clear D. CDR3 size: 15 residues. The ends were cut back, 10 bases at V and 0 bases at J, with 18 bases in the middle. Germline V lookup: CDR1 SGHTA, CDR2 FQGNSA. CDR3 residues: CANTLEGRTNYGYTF. The CDR3 nucleotides read TGTGCCAACACCCTAGAGGGCAGAACTAACTATGGCTACACCTTC.